The 23 T cell receptor beta chains reported below all come from one sample, sequenced in a study of T-cell memory formation after mild COVID-19. TCRdb re-called the 5' RACE reads with MiXCR, one entry per CDR3 protein. The table includes around 300,000 distinct CDR3 sequences, 18% detected once. The sample taken for sequencing was PBMCs or a T cell subset sorted from them (not recorded which). The receptor source for this set is a man aged 18-30 years who had mild COVID-19 (a few samples of this study predate the infection). Cell type and time point are not known.

This clonotype has more than one count but fewer than ten. The V gene is TRBV1, the J gene TRBJ2-7. TRBV1 is noted as a pseudogene. This CDR3 contains 15 residues. This chain's CDR3 is CTSSQERGTPYEQYV. In nucleotides, the CDR3 is TGCACCAGCAGCCAAGAACGAGGTACCCCCTACGAGCAGTACGTC.

The CDR3 sequence: CASSYPDLTDTQYF. The CDR3 DNA reads as TGTGCCAGCAGTTATCCAGATCTCACAGATACGCAGTATTTT. This chain connects TRBV6-6 to TRBJ2-3; D remains unclear. The CDR3 runs 14 residues. Per germline, CDR1 MNHNY and CDR2 SVGAGI (reference sequence). V was clipped by 3 bases and J by 2 bases, with 9 bases between them.

The table lists this clonotype with a few counts. This chain uses TRBV2 with TRBJ1-1; no definite D call. The ends were cut back, 6 bases at V and 3 bases at J, with 17 bases in the middle. The germline V gene has CDR1 SNHLY and CDR2 FYNNEI. This CDR3 is built from 15 residues. CDR3 DNA sequence: TGTGCCAGCAGGAACGGTCCAACCGCCGACACTGAAGCTTTCTTT. Protein sequence: CASRNGPTADTEAFF.

A few counts support this clonotype. V gene TRBV5-1 combines with J gene TRBJ1-6; D gene unclear. V was cut by 2 bases and J by 7 bases, with 10 bases left in between. CDR1 is SGHRS and CDR2 is YFSETQ in the germline V gene. This CDR3 is built from 14 residues. The CDR3: CASSLSVLNSPLHF. The DNA for the CDR3 is TGCGCCAGCAGCTTATCGGTGCTAAATTCACCCCTCCACTTT.

The gene calls are TRBV5-4 and TRBJ1-2; perhaps TRBD1 as D (6 bases). Germline V gene data show CDR1 as SGHNT and CDR2 as YYREEE (reference sequence). CDR3 length equals 14 residues. Trimming cost V 3 bases and J 3 bases, with 12 bases left between them. DNA for the CDR3: TGTGCCAGCAGCTCCGGACAGTCTCACTATGGCTACACCTTC. Amino acids: CASSSGQSHYGYTF.

There are a few counts of this clonotype. The rearrangement uses TRBV18 and TRBJ2-1; 7 bases fit TRBD2. This CDR3 region has 14 residues. Trimming took 8 bases from V and 6 from J; bases not matched to a gene: 10. Looked up from germline, CDR1 is KGHSH and CDR2 is LQKENI. For the CDR3, the DNA is TGTGCCAGCGCTCGGGACTACCTTTTCAATGAGCAGTTCTTC. Protein sequence: CASARDYLFNEQFF.

This clonotype was seen a few times. This chain uses TRBV18 with TRBJ1-4; TRBD1 matches 7 bases. Germline trimming cut 3 bases from V and 8 bases from J; bases unmatched to any gene: 6. CDR1 is KGHSH, CDR2 LQKENI, per germline. The length of the CDR3 is 14 residues. As DNA, the CDR3 is TGTGCCAGCTCACCTGGGACAGTTGGAGAAAAACTGTTTTTT. This sequence encodes CASSPGTVGEKLFF.

The chain employs TRBV20-1 and TRBJ1-2; TRBD1 matches at 7 bases. The CDR3 covers 14 residues. CDR1 and CDR2 from the germline V gene are DFQATT and SNEGSKA (reference sequence). J was trimmed by 1 base and V by 3 bases; bases with no gene match: 5. The CDR3 region has the DNA TGCAGTGCTAGCCCCCAGGGGGGTAACTATGGCTACACCTTC. This sequence encodes CSASPQGGNYGYTF.

V usage is TRBV7-2 and J usage is TRBJ2-7; a weak D match, TRBD2 (6 bases). Trimming shortened V by 8 bases and J by 6 bases, and 14 bases separated the two germline ends. Germline values: CDR1 SGHTA, CDR2 FQGNSA. The CDR3 runs to 12 residues. The CDR3 sequence is CASGRRGGEQYF. The DNA of the CDR3 is TGTGCCAGCGGTCGGAGGGGCGGCGAGCAGTACTTC.

This clonotype occurred a few times. The rearrangement uses TRBV13 and TRBJ2-3; no firm D call. Germline V gene lookup returns CDR1 PRHDT and CDR2 FYEKMQ (reference sequence). This CDR3 comprises 13 residues. V was trimmed by 3 bases and J by 5 bases, leaving 9 bases between them. CDR3 in amino acids: CASSFWLGDTQYF. As DNA, the CDR3 is TGTGCCAGCAGCTTTTGGCTCGGAGATACGCAGTATTTT.

V gene TRBV7-2 combines with J gene TRBJ1-4; TRBD1 might be the D (5 bases). CDR1 and CDR2 from the germline V gene are SGHTA and FQGNSA. The CDR3 covers 15 residues. V shed 5 bases and J shed 4 bases, with 14 bases lying between them. CDR3 DNA sequence: TGTGCCAGCAGCCCATGGGGGTTTGGTAATGAAAAACTGTTTTTT. Its protein is CASSPWGFGNEKLFF.

This clonotype came up a few times. V gene TRBV7-2 combines with J gene TRBJ1-5; D is undetermined. Germline loops: CDR1 SGHTA, CDR2 FQGNSA. The CDR3 length is 13 residues. Trimming left V 2 bases short and J 6 bases short, with 8 bases between. CDR3 sequence (DNA): TGTGCCAGCAGCTTACAGACGGGTCAGCCCCAGCATTTT. Residues: CASSLQTGQPQHF.

This clonotype was observed a handful of times. V usage is TRBV11-2 and J usage is TRBJ2-2; 9 nucleotides agree with TRBD1. The J segment lost 3 bases and the V segment lost 5 bases, leaving 4 bases of the junction unmatched. The CDR3 has 15 amino acids. Germline V gives CDR1 SGHAT, CDR2 FQNNGV. CDR3 loop: CASSTRDRDTGELFF. The CDR3 bases are TGTGCCAGCAGCACCCGGGACAGGGACACCGGGGAGCTGTTTTTT.

This clonotype was seen ten or more times. The gene calls are TRBV20-1 and TRBJ2-1; 10 bases fit TRBD2. Germline V gene sequence: CDR1 DFQATT, CDR2 SNEGSKA (reference sequence). V gave up 0 bases and J gave up 6 bases; unmatched junction bases: 5. The CDR3 sequence is 15 residues long. The CDR3 here is CSARDRSGGLNEQFF. The CDR3 DNA sequence: TGCAGTGCTAGAGATCGTAGCGGGGGGCTCAATGAGCAGTTCTTC.

This chain joins TRBV6-1 and TRBJ1-5; D gene ambiguous. Trimming took off 4 bases at V and 0 bases at J, with 13 bases between the two ends. The CDR3 sequence is 16 residues long. Germline lookup yields CDR1 MNHNS and CDR2 SASEGT. The CDR3 coding sequence is TGTGCCAGCAGTGCAATTGCAAGAAATAGCAATCAGCCCCAGCATTTT. Residues: CASSAIARNSNQPQHF.

This clonotype appeared a few times. V and J are TRBV11-2 and TRBJ2-3; tentatively, D is TRBD1 (5 bases). Germline values: CDR1 SGHAT, CDR2 FQNNGV. This CDR3 is built from 16 residues. V shed 2 bases and J shed 2 bases, with 14 bases lying between them. Here the CDR3 DNA reads TGTGCCAGCAGCTTACGTACAGGCACCCTCACAGATACGCAGTATTTT. Translated, it gives CASSLRTGTLTDTQYF.

The chain joins TRBV12-3 or TRBV12-4 to TRBJ1-3; no clear D gene. CDR3 length: 12 amino acids. The V and J ends lost 7 bases and 7 bases respectively, with 11 bases between them. The CDR3 DNA sequence: TGTGCCAGCACCAAAAAAAGTAACACCATATATTTT. Its protein is CASTKKSNTIYF.

The gene calls are TRBV5-1 and TRBJ1-2, with 8 bases matching TRBD1. This CDR3 has 15 amino acids. CDR1 and CDR2 from the germline V gene are SGHRS and YFSETQ. The trim removed 3 bases at V and 1 base at J, leaving 5 bases unmatched. The CDR3 loop reads CASSWDGQGNYGYTF. CDR3 coding DNA: TGCGCCAGCAGCTGGGACGGACAGGGTAACTATGGCTACACCTTC.

This clonotype turned up a few times. This chain uses TRBV7-9 with TRBJ2-2, with 10 bases identical to TRBD1. The CDR3 has 15 residues. The germline V gene encodes CDR1 SEHNR and CDR2 FQNEAQ (reference sequence). J gave up 5 bases and V 5 bases, and 5 bases lay outside the gene matches. The CDR3: CASSPTGGSTGELFF. Written as DNA, the CDR3 is TGTGCCAGCAGCCCGACAGGGGGCAGTACCGGGGAGCTGTTTTTT.

V usage is TRBV20-1 and J usage is TRBJ1-3; 7 bases map to TRBD1. CDR1 and CDR2 (germline): DFQATT, SNEGSKA (reference sequence). This CDR3 has 14 amino acids. V dropped 6 bases and J dropped 0; count of bases not matched to a gene: 5. The CDR3 DNA follows: TGCAGTGCCCAGGACAGGATCTCTGGAAACACCATATATTTT. As protein: CSAQDRISGNTIYF.

The table lists this clonotype with a few counts. The V call is TRBV7-2, the J call TRBJ2-3, with 12 nucleotides matching TRBD2. Germline V gene sequence: CDR1 SGHTA, CDR2 FQGNSA. The CDR3 runs to 17 residues. The trim removed 6 bases at V and 1 base at J, leaving 8 bases unmatched. CDR3 DNA: TGTGCCAGCAGGCCTCATCTAGCGGGGGGGGGCACAGATACGCAGTATTTT. It translates to CASRPHLAGGGTDTQYF.

The table lists this clonotype with many counts. This rearrangement joins TRBV7-8 to TRBJ2-7, with 7 bases fitting TRBD2. The CDR3 covers 14 residues. Germline-derived CDR1 and CDR2 are SGHVS and FQNEAQ. The V gene end was trimmed by 8 bases and the J gene end by 1 base; junction bases not matched to a gene: 8. As DNA, the CDR3 is TGTGCCAGCGGGAGGGGCAGCGGGTCCTACGAGCAGTACTTC. Translated, it gives CASGRGSGSYEQYF.

The J gene is TRBJ2-7, the V gene TRBV6-1; D is uncertain. CDR1 and CDR2 from the germline V gene are MNHNS and SASEGT. The CDR3 totals 13 residues. The V end was cut by 0 bases, the J end by 2 bases, with 5 bases between. The CDR3 spells CASSEAGPYEQYF. The CDR3 DNA is TGTGCCAGCAGTGAAGCCGGGCCCTACGAGCAGTACTTC.